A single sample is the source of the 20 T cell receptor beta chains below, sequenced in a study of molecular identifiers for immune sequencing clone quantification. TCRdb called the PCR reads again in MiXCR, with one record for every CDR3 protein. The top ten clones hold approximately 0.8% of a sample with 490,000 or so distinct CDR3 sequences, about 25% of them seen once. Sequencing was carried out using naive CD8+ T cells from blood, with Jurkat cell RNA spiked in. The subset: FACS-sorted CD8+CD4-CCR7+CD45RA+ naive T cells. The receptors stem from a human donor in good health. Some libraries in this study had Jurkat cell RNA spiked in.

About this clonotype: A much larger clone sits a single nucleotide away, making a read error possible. In DNA, the CDR3 is TGTGCCGGCAGCTTAGCCTCAGGGGCCGAGCAGTACTTC. It is translated as CAGSLASGAEQYF. V usage is TRBV7-9 and J usage is TRBJ2-7; TRBD1 might be the D (6 bases). Per the germline V gene, CDR1 is SEHNR and CDR2 is FQNEAQ (reference sequence). The CDR3 spans 13 residues.

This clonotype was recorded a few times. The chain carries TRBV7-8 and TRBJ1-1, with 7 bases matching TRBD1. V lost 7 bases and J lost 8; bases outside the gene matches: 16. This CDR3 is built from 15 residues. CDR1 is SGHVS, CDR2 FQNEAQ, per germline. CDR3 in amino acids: CASNSRPRDREEAFF. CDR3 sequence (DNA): TGTGCCAGCAACTCCCGACCCCGGGACAGAGAAGAAGCTTTCTTT.

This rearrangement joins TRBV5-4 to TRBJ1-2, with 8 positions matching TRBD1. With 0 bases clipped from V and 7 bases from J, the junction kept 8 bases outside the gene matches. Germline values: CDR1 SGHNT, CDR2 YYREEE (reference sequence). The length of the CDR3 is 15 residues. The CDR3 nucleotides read TGTGCCAGCAGCTTGGCCCGGACAGGGAGTTCTGGCTACACCTTC. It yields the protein CASSLARTGSSGYTF.

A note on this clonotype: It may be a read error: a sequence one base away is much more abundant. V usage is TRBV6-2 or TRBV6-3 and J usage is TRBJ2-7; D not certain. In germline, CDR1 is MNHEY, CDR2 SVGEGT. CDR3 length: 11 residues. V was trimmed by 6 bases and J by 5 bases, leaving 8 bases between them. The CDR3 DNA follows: TGTGCCAGCAGGTATGGGGACGAGCAGTACTTC. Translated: CASRYGDEQYF.

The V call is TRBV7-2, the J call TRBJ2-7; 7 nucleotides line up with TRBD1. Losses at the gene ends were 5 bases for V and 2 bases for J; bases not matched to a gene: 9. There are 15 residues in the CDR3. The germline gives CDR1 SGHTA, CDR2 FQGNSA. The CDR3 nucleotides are TGTGCCAGCAGCCCCCACCGGGACAGTACCTACGAGCAGTACTTC. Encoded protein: CASSPHRDSTYEQYF.

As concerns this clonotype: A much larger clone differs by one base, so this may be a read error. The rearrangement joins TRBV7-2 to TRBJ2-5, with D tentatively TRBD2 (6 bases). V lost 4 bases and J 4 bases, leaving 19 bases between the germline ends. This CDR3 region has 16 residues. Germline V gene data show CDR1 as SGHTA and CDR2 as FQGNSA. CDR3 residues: CASSSAGQGPRETQYF. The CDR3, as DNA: TGTGCCAGCAGCTCAGCGGGTCAGGGTCCTAGAGAGACCCAGTACTTC.

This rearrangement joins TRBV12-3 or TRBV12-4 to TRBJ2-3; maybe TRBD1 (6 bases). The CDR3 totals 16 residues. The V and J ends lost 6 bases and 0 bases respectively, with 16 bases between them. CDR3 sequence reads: CASRSDRSPSTDTQYF. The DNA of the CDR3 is TGTGCCAGCAGATCGGACAGATCTCCTAGCACAGATACGCAGTATTTT.

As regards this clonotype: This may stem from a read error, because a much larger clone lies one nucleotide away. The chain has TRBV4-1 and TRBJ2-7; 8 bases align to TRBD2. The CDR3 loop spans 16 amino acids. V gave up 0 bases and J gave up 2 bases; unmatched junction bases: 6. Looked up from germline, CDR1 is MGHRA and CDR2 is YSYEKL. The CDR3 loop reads CASSQDERGSAYEQYF. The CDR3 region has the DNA TGCGCCAGCAGCCAAGACGAGCGGGGGAGCGCCTACGAGCAGTACTTC.

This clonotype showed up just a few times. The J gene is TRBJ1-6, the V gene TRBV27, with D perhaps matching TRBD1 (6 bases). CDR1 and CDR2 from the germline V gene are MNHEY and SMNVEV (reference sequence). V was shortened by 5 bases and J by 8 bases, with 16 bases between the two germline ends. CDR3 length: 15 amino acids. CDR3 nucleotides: TGTGCCAGCAGTCCAAGCAGGGGTTGGGATTCACCCCTCCACTTT. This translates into CASSPSRGWDSPLHF.

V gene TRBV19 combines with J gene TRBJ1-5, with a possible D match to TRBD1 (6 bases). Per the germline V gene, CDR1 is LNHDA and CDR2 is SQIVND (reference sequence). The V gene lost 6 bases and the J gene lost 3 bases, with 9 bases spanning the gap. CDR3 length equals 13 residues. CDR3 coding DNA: TGTGCCAGTAGAGACAGGAACAATCAGCCCCAGCATTTT. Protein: CASRDRNNQPQHF.

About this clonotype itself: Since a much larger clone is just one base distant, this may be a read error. The DNA for the CDR3 is TGTGCCAGCAGTTTAAGGGGGTCAGCTCGCGAGCAGTACTTC. Protein product: CASSLRGSAREQYF. The chain uses TRBV12-3 or TRBV12-4 and TRBJ2-7, with D possibly matching TRBD1 (6 bases). Trimming stripped 2 bases from V and 6 bases from J, with 14 bases between. The CDR3 is 14 residues long.

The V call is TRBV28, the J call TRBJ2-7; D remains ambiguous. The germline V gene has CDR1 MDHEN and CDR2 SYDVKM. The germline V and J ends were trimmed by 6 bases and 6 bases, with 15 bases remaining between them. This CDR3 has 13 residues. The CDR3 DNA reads TGTGCCAGCAGCCCGGCTCTGAGAGGCGAGCAGTACTTC. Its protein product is CASSPALRGEQYF.

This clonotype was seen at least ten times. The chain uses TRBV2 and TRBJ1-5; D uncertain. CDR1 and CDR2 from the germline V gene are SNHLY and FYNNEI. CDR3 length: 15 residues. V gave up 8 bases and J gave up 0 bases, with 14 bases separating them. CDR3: CASERGEYSNQPQHF. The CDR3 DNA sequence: TGTGCCAGCGAGCGTGGGGAATATAGCAATCAGCCCCAGCATTTT.

The CDR3 is CASRGDRENNQPQHF. DNA of the CDR3: TGTGCCAGCAGGGGCGACAGGGAAAACAATCAGCCCCAGCATTTT. The chain couples TRBV28 to TRBJ1-5; 7 positions agree with TRBD1. The germline CDR1 and CDR2 sequences are MDHEN and SYDVKM. CDR3 length: 15 residues. The junction had 8 bases not matched to a gene; V was cut back by 6 bases and J by 3 bases.

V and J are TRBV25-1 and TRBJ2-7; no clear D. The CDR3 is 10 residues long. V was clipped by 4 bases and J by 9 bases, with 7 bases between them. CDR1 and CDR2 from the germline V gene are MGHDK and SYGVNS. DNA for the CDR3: TGTGCCAGCAGTGGGGAAGCGCAGTACTTC. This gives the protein CASSGEAQYF.

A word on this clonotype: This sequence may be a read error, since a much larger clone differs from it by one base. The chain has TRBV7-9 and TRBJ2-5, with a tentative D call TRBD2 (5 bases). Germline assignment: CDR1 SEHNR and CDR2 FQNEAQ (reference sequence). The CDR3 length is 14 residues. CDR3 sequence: CAGSPLGSQETQYF. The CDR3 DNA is TGTGCCGGCAGCCCCCTGGGGAGCCAAGAGACCCAGTACTTC. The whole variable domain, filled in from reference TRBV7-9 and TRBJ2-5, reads DTGVSQNPRHKITKRGQNVTFRCDPISEHNRLYWYRQTLGQGPEFLTYFQNEAQLEKSRLLSDRFSAERPKGSFSTLEIQRTEQGDSAMYLCAGSPLGSQETQYFGPGTRLLVL.

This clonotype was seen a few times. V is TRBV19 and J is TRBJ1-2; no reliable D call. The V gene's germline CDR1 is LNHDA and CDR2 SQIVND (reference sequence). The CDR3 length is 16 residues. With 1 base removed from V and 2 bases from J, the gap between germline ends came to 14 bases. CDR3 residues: CASSIGARSANYGYTF. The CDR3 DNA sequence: TGTGCCAGTAGTATAGGGGCTAGATCCGCGAACTATGGCTACACCTTC.

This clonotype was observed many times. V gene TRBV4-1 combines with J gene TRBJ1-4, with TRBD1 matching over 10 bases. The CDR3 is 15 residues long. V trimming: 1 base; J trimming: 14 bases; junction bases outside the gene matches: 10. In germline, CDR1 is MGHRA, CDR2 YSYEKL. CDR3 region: CASSQGPGTGEMLFF. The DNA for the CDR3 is TGCGCCAGCAGCCAAGGGCCCGGGACAGGGGAAATGCTGTTTTTT.

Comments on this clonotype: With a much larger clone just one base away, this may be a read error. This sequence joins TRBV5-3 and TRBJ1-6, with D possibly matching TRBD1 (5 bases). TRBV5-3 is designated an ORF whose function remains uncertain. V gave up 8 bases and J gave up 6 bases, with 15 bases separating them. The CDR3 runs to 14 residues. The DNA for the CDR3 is TGTGCCAGCAACGGGTGGGGGGGTAATTCACCCCTCCACTTT. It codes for CASNGWGGNSPLHF.

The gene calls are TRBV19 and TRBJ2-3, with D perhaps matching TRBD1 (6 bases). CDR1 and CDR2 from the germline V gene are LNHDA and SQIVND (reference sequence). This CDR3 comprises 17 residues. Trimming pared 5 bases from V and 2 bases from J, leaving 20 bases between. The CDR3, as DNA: TGTGCCAGTAGTTTTTCCTTCAGGGGCACACCCACAGATACGCAGTATTTT. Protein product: CASSFSFRGTPTDTQYF.